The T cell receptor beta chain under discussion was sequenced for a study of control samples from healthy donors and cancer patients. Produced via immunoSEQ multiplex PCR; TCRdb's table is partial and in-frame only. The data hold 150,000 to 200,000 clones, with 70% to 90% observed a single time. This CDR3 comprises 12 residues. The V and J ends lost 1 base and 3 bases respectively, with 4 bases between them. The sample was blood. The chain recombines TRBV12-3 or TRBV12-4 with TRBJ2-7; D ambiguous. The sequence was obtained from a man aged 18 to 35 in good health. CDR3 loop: CASSLDSYEQYF. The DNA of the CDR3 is TGTGCCAGCAGTTTAGACAGCTACGAGCAGTACTTC.